The 15 T cell receptor beta chains given below trace back to one sample, sequenced in a study of identical twins. MiXCR, run by TCRdb on the 5' RACE reads, gives a single entry per CDR3 protein. The data show some 790,000 distinct CDR3 sequences, with 15% to 20% seen just once and around 13% held by the top ten. These same data were also listed under a study on T cells expressing NK-cell markers.

The sequenced sample was PBMCs. These receptors were obtained from a woman between 18 and 30 years old in good health.

This sequence joins TRBV5-1 and TRBJ2-1, with 15 bases matching TRBD2. CDR3 length: 18 amino acids. Germline CDR1 SGHRS, CDR2 YFSETQ. The J segment lost 2 bases and the V segment lost 3 bases, leaving 6 bases of the junction unmatched. The CDR3 here is CASSSGTSGRPTYNEQFF. The CDR3 DNA reads TGCGCCAGCAGCTCAGGGACTAGCGGGAGGCCGACCTACAATGAGCAGTTCTTC. The full variable domain, its missing parts supplied by reference TRBV5-1 and TRBJ2-1, is KAGVTQTPRYLIKTRGQQVTLSCSPISGHRSVSWYQQTPGQGLQFLFEYFSETQRNKGNFPGRFSGRQFSNSRSEMNVSTLELGDSALYLCASSSGTSGRPTYNEQFFGPGTRLTVL.

This clonotype has a handful of counts. The chain is built from TRBV6-1 and TRBJ2-7; 8 positions match TRBD1. The CDR3 extends over 15 amino acids. Germline V gives CDR1 MNHNS, CDR2 SASEGT. V lost 4 bases, J lost 3 bases, and 8 bases stayed unmatched. The CDR3 loop reads CASSGRDRTLYEQYF. CDR3 coding DNA: TGTGCCAGCAGTGGCCGGGACAGGACACTCTACGAGCAGTACTTC.

Ten or more counts support this clonotype. V usage is TRBV27 and J usage is TRBJ2-3, with D hard to call. V was cut by 5 bases and J by 4 bases, with 7 bases left in between. The CDR3 loop spans 12 amino acids. The germline CDR1 and CDR2 sequences are MNHEY and SMNVEV (reference sequence). Here the CDR3 DNA reads TGTGCCAGCAGTCGTAGGTCAGATACGCAGTATTTT. It specifies CASSRRSDTQYF.

The CDR3 nucleotides are TGCAGTGCTAGAAAGAAAGGGGGCTTATTAGGGGAGCTGTTTTTT. This translates into CSARKKGGLLGELFF. The V call is TRBV20-1, the J call TRBJ2-2; 7 bases agree with TRBD1. The germline gives CDR1 DFQATT, CDR2 SNEGSKA (reference sequence). Unmatched junction bases numbered 11, after V lost 2 bases and J lost 8 bases. CDR3 size: 15 residues.

The chain uses TRBV7-9 and TRBJ2-7; tentatively, D is TRBD1 (6 bases). This CDR3 region has 16 residues. V gave up 2 bases and J gave up 3 bases, with 17 bases separating them. Per germline, CDR1 SEHNR and CDR2 FQNEAQ (reference sequence). DNA of the CDR3: TGTGCCAGCAGCTTATTTGGGGAGCAGGGGAACTACGAGCAGTACTTC. This encodes CASSLFGEQGNYEQYF.

This clonotype was counted between two and nine times. CDR3 region: CASSFGTPQETQYF. CDR3 DNA: TGTGCCAGCAGCTTCGGGACCCCCCAAGAGACCCAGTACTTC. The genes are TRBV7-8 and TRBJ2-5; D is tentatively TRBD1 or TRBD2 (5 bases each). CDR3 length: 14 residues. The V gene's germline CDR1 is SGHVS and CDR2 FQNEAQ. Trimming pared 3 bases from V and 1 base from J, leaving 9 bases between.

Ten or more counts support this clonotype. The chain uses TRBV10-3 and TRBJ2-5; unclear D gene. This CDR3 region has 12 residues. From germline, CDR1 is ENHRY and CDR2 SYGVKD. Trimming removed 7 bases at V and 0 bases at J, with 6 bases between. CDR3 nucleotides: TGTGCCATCAAAACAGACCAAGAGACCCAGTACTTC. This sequence encodes CAIKTDQETQYF.

This chain joins TRBV3-1 and TRBJ2-1; 15 bases line up with TRBD2. V lost 1 base to trimming and J lost 8 bases; unmatched junction nucleotides: 6. The CDR3 is made up of 17 amino acids. Per the germline V gene, CDR1 is LGHDT and CDR2 is YNNKEL (reference sequence). This chain's CDR3 is CASSQGTSGRERDEQFF. Here the CDR3 DNA reads TGTGCCAGCAGCCAAGGGACTAGCGGGAGGGAAAGGGATGAGCAGTTCTTC.

The gene calls are TRBV19 and TRBJ2-1; TRBD1 aligns across 8 bases. Losses at the gene ends were 8 bases for V and 1 base for J; bases not matched to a gene: 7. CDR3 size: 15 residues. Looked up from germline, CDR1 is LNHDA and CDR2 is SQIVND (reference sequence). CDR3 loop: CASSDRGRSYNEQFF. The CDR3 coding sequence is TGTGCCAGTTCTGACAGGGGTAGGTCCTACAATGAGCAGTTCTTC.

The V call is TRBV12-3 or TRBV12-4, the J call TRBJ2-3, with a possible D match to TRBD1 (6 bases). V gave up 7 bases and J gave up 0 bases, with 14 bases separating them. The CDR3 totals 15 residues. The CDR3 loop is CASIDPGQSTDTQYF. CDR3 sequence (DNA): TGTGCCAGCATCGATCCGGGACAAAGCACAGATACGCAGTATTTT.

This clonotype has more than one count but fewer than ten. The rearrangement uses TRBV5-1 and TRBJ2-2; no clear D. From germline, CDR1 is SGHRS and CDR2 YFSETQ. Deletions cut 3 bases from V and 3 bases from J, with 12 bases between. CDR3 length: 15 amino acids. CDR3 bases: TGCGCCAGCAGCTCCCGCAGGACCGACACCGGGGAGCTGTTTTTT. Its translation is CASSSRRTDTGELFF.

The table lists this clonotype with a few counts. The V call is TRBV5-1, the J call TRBJ1-1; 10 bases are a match to TRBD1. The germline CDR1 and CDR2 sequences are SGHRS and YFSETQ. V dropped 1 base and J dropped 8; count of bases not matched to a gene: 8. CDR3 length: 15 amino acids. CDR3 region: CASSLTPQDRGEAFF. Here the CDR3 DNA reads TGCGCCAGCAGCTTGACACCCCAGGACAGGGGGGAAGCTTTCTTT.

V is TRBV3-1 and J is TRBJ2-2; 7 nucleotides agree with TRBD1. Germline CDR1 is LGHDT and CDR2 is YNNKEL (reference sequence). Trimming removed 5 bases from V and 1 base from J; junction bases left unmatched: 4. The CDR3 covers 15 residues. The CDR3 protein is CASSGYRGNTGELFF. The CDR3 nucleotides are TGTGCCAGCAGCGGATACAGGGGGAACACCGGGGAGCTGTTTTTT.

The chain recombines TRBV29-1 with TRBJ2-7, with unresolved D. The CDR3 sequence is 11 residues long. CDR1 and CDR2 from the germline V gene are SQVTM and ANQGSEA. Trimming took 2 bases from V and 5 from J, leaving 7 bases between them. This CDR3 is CSVEYGHEQYF. CDR3 nucleotide sequence: TGCAGCGTTGAATATGGCCACGAGCAGTACTTC.

This clonotype was counted a few times. This chain links TRBV20-1 with TRBJ1-1; no clear D. The V gene lost 4 bases and the J gene lost 1 base, with 13 bases spanning the gap. Germline-derived CDR1 and CDR2 are DFQATT and SNEGSKA (reference sequence). The length of the CDR3 is 14 residues. CDR3 DNA: TGCAGTGCTACGAATAGAGGGAAGAACACTGAAGCTTTCTTT. It translates to CSATNRGKNTEAFF.